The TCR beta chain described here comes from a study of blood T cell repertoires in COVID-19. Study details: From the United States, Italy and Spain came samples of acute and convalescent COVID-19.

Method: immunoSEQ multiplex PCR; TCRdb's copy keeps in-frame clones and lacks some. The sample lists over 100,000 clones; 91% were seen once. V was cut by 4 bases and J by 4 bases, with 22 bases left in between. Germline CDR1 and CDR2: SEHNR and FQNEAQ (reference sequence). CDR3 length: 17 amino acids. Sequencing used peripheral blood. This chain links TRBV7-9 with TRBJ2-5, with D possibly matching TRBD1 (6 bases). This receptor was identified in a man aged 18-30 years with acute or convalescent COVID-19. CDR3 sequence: CASSSRGRGLLGETQYF. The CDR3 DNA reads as TGTGCCAGCAGCTCCCGAGGCAGGGGTTTATTGGGAGAGACCCAGTACTTC.